These T cell receptor beta chains were read from a single sample in a study of blood T cell repertoires in COVID-19. Produced via immunoSEQ multiplex PCR; TCRdb's table is partial and in-frame only. The sample lists hundreds of thousands of clones, 75% to 90% occurring once. The specimen sequenced was peripheral blood. The receptors were gathered from a woman aged 50 to 65 with COVID-19, enrolled during active disease. Both conserved end residues are part of each CDR3. A D gene is named only where the DNA matches it firmly. The size entry is marked missing in some rows and otherwise reads once, few, many or a size class.

clone_size d_call j_call v_call cdr3_nt cdr3_aa
- TRBD1 TRBJ1-2 TRBV9 TGTGCCAGCTGGGACAGTATACATGGCTACACCTTC CASWDSIHGYTF
- TRBD2 TRBJ2-3 TRBV18 TGTGCCAGCTCACTTTTAGCGGGAGGGCAAGATACGCAGTATTTT CASSLLAGGQDTQYF
- - TRBJ2-5 TRBV19 TGTGCCAGTAGTATCGGCCAGGGGATCAGGAGAGAGACCCAGTACTTC CASSIGQGIRRETQYF
- - TRBJ1-1 TRBV2 TGTGCCAGCAGTCCAATCAACACTGAAGCTTTCTTT CASSPINTEAFF
- - TRBJ2-3 TRBV30 TGTGCCTGGAGAAACAGGGTCGGCGCAGATACGCAGTATTTT CAWRNRVGADTQYF
- TRBD2 TRBJ2-1 TRBV7-9 TGTGCCAGCAGCTTCCGGACTAGCGGGAGTGATGAGCAGTTCTTC CASSFRTSGSDEQFF
once - TRBJ2-1 TRBV21-1 TGTGCCAGCAGCCCTAGCGGGAGGGCCTGGTTCCATGAGCAGTTCTTC CASSPSGRAWFHEQFF
- TRBD2 TRBJ2-7 TRBV19 TGTGCCAGTAGTAAACTAGCGGGAGGGCCGAACGAGCAGTACTTC CASSKLAGGPNEQYF
- TRBD1 TRBJ1-4 TRBV29-1 TGCAGCGTTGGGACAGGGCCCGAAAAACTGTTTTTT CSVGTGPEKLFF
- - TRBJ2-5 TRBV5-1 TGCGCCAGCAGCTTGTTGGGCGATGAAGAGACCCAGTACTTC CASSLLGDEETQYF
- TRBD1 TRBJ2-1 TRBV7-2 TGTGCCAGCAGCTTAGGGGACAGGGGGCGCGTCGATGAGCAGTTCTTC CASSLGDRGRVDEQFF
- - TRBJ2-3 TRBV5-1 TGCGCCAGCAGCTTGGGTAGAAACACAGATACGCAGTATTTT CASSLGRNTDTQYF
- - TRBJ1-5 TRBV10-2 TGCGCCAGCGGAGGGGGGGGAGGGAATCAGCCCCAGCATTTT CASGGGGGNQPQHF
- - TRBJ2-7 TRBV10-3 TGTGCCATCATGAACGGACAGCTAAATTCCTACGAGCAGTACTTC CAIMNGQLNSYEQYF
- - TRBJ1-4 TRBV6-5 TGTGCCAGCAGTACGACAGTTAAGGAAAAACTGTTTTTT CASSTTVKEKLFF
- TRBD1 TRBJ1-2 TRBV11-3 TGTGCCAGCAGCTCCCCGACAGGGGGCAACTATGGCTACACCTTC CASSSPTGGNYGYTF
few - TRBJ2-7 TRBV7-3 TGTGCCAGCAGCTTACGGGGGAAGGAAAACGAGCAGTACTTC CASSLRGKENEQYF
- - TRBJ2-7 TRBV7-9 TGTGCCAGCAGCTTAAGCGGCGGAAGCTCCTACGAGCAGTACTTC CASSLSGGSSYEQYF
- - TRBJ2-1 TRBV29-1 TGCAGCGTTGAAGATCGGGTCCAAAGTCCCTACAATGAGCAGTTCTTC CSVEDRVQSPYNEQFF
once - TRBJ2-7 TRBV7-5 TGTGTCAGAAGCTTAGCGGGAGTACACCACGAGCAGTACTTC CVRSLAGVHHEQYF
- - TRBJ1-4 TRBV27 TGTGCCAGCAGTCCCGATTTCCGGCAGCTGGGCGAAAAACTGTTTTTT CASSPDFRQLGEKLFF
- TRBD2 TRBJ2-3 TRBV3-1/TRBV3-2 TGTGCCAGCAGCCTAGCGGGACGCACAGATACGCAGTATTTT CASSLAGRTDTQYF
- TRBD2 TRBJ2-7 TRBV19 TGTGCCAGTAGTGGCCCTAGCGGGAGAGGCGAGCAGTACTTC CASSGPSGRGEQYF
- TRBD2 TRBJ2-3 TRBV11-1 TGTGCCAGCAGCTTAAGCGGGAGGAACACAGATACGCAGTATTTT CASSLSGRNTDTQYF
- - TRBJ2-7 TRBV2 TGTGCCAGCAGCGCAGGATCCCCCCGGAACGAGCAGTACTTC CASSAGSPRNEQYF
- - TRBJ2-4 TRBV27 TGTGCCAGCAGTGGACAACAAAAAGGGACATTTCAGTACTTC CASSGQQKGTFQYF
- TRBD1 TRBJ1-2 TRBV29-1 TGCAGCGTCCGGGGACAGACTAACTATGGCTACACCTTC CSVRGQTNYGYTF
- - TRBJ2-7 TRBV18 TGTGCCAGCTCACCACCGTCGGGTCGCGAGCAGTACTTC CASSPPSGREQYF
- TRBD2 TRBJ2-2 TRBV11-3 TGTGCCAGCAGACTGACTAGCGGGAGCTCCGGGGAGCTGTTTTTT CASRLTSGSSGELFF
- - TRBJ1-1 TRBV7-3 TGTGCCAGCAGCCTTCAAAGGGGTACTGAAGCTTTCTTT CASSLQRGTEAFF
- TRBD1 TRBJ1-3 TRBV7-8 TGTGCCAGCAGCCGGGACAGGGATGGAGGAAACACCATATATTTT CASSRDRDGGNTIYF
- - TRBJ2-6 TRBV5-1 TGCGCCAGCCGCCAGGGCATCTCTGGGGCCAACGTCCTGACTTTC CASRQGISGANVLTF
- TRBD1 TRBJ2-1 TRBV7-2 TGTGCCAGCAGCTTATGGGGCATGGGACAGGGGAGGGATGAGCAGTTCTTC CASSLWGMGQGRDEQFF
- - TRBJ2-2 TRBV5-1 TGCGCCAGCCATGATCAATCCCACTCCATCACCGGGGAGCTGTTTTTT CASHDQSHSITGELFF
- - TRBJ2-2 TRBV18 TGTGCCAGCTCACTCCCCCCAGGCACCGGGGAGCTGTTTTTT CASSLPPGTGELFF
- - TRBJ2-2 TRBV29-1 TGCAGCGTTGAAGATAGCATTGCGAACACCGGGGAGCTGTTTTTT CSVEDSIANTGELFF
- - TRBJ1-3 TRBV3-1/TRBV3-2 TGTGCCAGCAGCCAAGAGCACAGGGCTGGAAACACCATATATTTT CASSQEHRAGNTIYF
- TRBD2 TRBJ2-1 TRBV5-1 TGCGCCAGCAGCTTGGCGACTAGCGGCTATTACAATGAGCAGTTCTTC CASSLATSGYYNEQFF
- - TRBJ1-6 TRBV6-6 TGTGCCAGCAGTCGGCATTTCGGGTCCGGGAACGGTCTCACTTCACCCCTCCACTTT CASSRHFGSGNGLTSPLHF
- - TRBJ2-3 TRBV21-1 TGTGCCAGCAGCAAAGTAGTTCCTAAGGGGCGATCTAGCACAGATACGCAGTATTTT CASSKVVPKGRSSTDTQYF
- TRBD2 TRBJ2-5 TRBV24-1 TGTGCCACCAGTGATACCGTCGGGACTAGCGGGAGTGAGACCCAGTACTTC CATSDTVGTSGSETQYF
- TRBD1 TRBJ1-2 TRBV6-5 TGTGCCAGCAGTCGAATCGGACAGGGTCAGAATGGCTACACCTTC CASSRIGQGQNGYTF
- TRBD1 TRBJ1-1 TRBV3-1/TRBV3-2 TGTGCCAGCAGCCAAGTAGGACAGGGGGGGATGGCTTTCTTT CASSQVGQGGMAFF
- - TRBJ1-1 TRBV5-1 TGCGCCAGCAGCGATGGCGGGGGCCCCGCAGAGGAAGCTTTCTTT CASSDGGGPAEEAFF
once - TRBJ1-1 TRBV30 TGTGCCTGGGGGAAGGTAGGGAGATCCACTGAAGCTTTCTTT CAWGKVGRSTEAFF
- TRBD1 TRBJ1-2 TRBV5-1 TGCGCCAGCAGCTCGACAGGGGGCGATTTTAACTATGGCTACACCTTC CASSSTGGDFNYGYTF
- - TRBJ1-1 TRBV29-1 TGCAGCGTTGCCGGAGGGGTTACCACTGAAGCTTTCTTT CSVAGGVTTEAFF
- - TRBJ2-7 TRBV12-3/TRBV12-4 TGTGCCAGCACCCGGACTGACACCTACGAGCAGTACTTC CASTRTDTYEQYF